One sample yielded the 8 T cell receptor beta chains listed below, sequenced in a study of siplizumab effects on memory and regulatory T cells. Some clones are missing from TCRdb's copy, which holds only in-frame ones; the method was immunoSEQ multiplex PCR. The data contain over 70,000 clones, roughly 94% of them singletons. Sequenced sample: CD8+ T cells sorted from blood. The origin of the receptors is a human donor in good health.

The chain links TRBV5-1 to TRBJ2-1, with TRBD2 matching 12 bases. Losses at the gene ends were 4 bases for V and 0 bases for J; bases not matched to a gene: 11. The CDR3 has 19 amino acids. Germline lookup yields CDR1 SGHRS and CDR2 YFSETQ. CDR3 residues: CASSRTGTSGRNSYNEQFF. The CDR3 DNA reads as TGCGCCAGCAGCCGTACCGGGACTAGCGGGCGAAACTCCTACAATGAGCAGTTCTTC.

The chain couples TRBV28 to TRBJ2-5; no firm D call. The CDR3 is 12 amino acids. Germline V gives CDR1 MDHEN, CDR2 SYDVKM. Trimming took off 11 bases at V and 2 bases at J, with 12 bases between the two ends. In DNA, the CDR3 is TGTGCCTCAAGTACCGTACAAGAGACCCAGTACTTC. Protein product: CASSTVQETQYF.

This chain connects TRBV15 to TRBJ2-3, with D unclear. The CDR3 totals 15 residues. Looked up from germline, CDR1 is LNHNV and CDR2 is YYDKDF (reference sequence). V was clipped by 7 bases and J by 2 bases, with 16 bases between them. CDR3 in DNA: TGTGCCACCATCCCAGGTGCGGCGGACACAGATACGCAGTATTTT. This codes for CATIPGAADTDTQYF.

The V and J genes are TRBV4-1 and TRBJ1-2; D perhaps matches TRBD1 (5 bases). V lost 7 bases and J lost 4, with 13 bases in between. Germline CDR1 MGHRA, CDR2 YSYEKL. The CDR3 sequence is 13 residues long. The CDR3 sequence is CASTGGEAYGYTF. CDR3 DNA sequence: TGCGCCAGCACCGGAGGGGAGGCCTATGGCTACACCTTC.

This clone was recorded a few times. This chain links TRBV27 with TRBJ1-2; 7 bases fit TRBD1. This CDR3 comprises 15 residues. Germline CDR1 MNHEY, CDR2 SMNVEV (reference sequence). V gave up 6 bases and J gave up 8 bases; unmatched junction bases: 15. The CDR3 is CASRFRDRVDQGYTF. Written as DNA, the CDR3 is TGTGCCAGCAGATTCCGAGACAGGGTGGATCAGGGCTACACCTTC.

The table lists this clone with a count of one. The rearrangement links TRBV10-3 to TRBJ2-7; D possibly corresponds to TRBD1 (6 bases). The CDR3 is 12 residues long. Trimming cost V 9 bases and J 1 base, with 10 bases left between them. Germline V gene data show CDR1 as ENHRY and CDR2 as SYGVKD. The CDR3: CAMRTGSYEQYF. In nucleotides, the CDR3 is TGTGCCATGAGAACAGGGTCCTACGAGCAGTACTTC.

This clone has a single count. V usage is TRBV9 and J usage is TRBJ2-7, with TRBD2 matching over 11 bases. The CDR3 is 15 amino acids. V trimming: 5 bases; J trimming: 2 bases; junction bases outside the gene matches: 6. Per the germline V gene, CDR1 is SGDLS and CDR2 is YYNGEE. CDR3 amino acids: CASSGGTSGAYEQYF. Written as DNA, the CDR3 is TGTGCCAGCAGTGGGGGGACTAGCGGAGCCTACGAGCAGTACTTC.

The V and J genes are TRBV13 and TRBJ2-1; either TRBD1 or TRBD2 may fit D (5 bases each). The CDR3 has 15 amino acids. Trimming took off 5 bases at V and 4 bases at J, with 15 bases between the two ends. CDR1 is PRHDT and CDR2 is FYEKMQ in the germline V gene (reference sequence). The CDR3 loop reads CASSDSGTPYNEQFF. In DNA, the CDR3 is TGTGCCAGCAGCGATTCCGGGACCCCATACAATGAGCAGTTCTTC.